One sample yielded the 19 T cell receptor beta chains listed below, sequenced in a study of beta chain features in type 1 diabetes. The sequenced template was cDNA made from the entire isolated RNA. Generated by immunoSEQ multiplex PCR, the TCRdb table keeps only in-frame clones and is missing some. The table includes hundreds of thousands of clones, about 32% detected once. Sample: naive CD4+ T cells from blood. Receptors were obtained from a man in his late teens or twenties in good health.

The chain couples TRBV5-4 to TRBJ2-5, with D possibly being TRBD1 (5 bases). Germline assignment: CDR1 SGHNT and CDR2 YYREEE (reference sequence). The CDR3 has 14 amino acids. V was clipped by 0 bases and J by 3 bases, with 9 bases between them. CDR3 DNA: TGTGCCAGCAGCTTGGGGGGCAGGGAAGAGACCCAGTACTTC. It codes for CASSLGGREETQYF.

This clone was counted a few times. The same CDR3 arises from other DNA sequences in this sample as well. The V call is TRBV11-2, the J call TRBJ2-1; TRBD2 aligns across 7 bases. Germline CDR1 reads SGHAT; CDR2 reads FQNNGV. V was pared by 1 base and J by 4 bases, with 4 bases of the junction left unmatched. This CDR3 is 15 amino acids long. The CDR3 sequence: CASSLGLAAYNEQFF. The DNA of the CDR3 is TGTGCCAGCAGCTTAGGGCTAGCGGCATACAATGAGCAGTTCTTC.

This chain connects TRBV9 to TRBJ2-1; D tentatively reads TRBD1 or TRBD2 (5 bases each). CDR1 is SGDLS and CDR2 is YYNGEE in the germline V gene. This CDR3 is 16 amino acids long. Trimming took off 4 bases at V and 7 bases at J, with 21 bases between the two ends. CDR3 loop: CASSTPPGRSHNEQFF. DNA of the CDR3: TGTGCCAGCAGCACGCCTCCGGGGCGGTCGCATAATGAGCAGTTCTTC.

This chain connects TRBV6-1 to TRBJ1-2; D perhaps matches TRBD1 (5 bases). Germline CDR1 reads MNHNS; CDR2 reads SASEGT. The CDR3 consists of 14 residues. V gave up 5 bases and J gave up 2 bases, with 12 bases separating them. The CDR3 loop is CASSFYRQNYGYTF. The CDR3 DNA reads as TGTGCCAGCAGTTTCTACAGACAGAACTATGGCTACACCTTC.

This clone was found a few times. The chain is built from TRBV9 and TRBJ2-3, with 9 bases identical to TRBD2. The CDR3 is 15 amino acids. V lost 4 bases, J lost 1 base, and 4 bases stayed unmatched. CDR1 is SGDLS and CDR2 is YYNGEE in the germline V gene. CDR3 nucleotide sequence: TGTGCCAGCAGCACCCGGACTAGCGGCACAGATACGCAGTATTTT. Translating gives CASSTRTSGTDTQYF.

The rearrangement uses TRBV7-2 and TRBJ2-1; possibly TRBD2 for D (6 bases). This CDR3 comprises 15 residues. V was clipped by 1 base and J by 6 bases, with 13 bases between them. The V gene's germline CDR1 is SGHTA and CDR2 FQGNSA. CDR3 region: CASSLGAGGFNEQFF. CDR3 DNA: TGTGCCAGCAGCTTAGGAGCGGGTGGGTTCAATGAGCAGTTCTTC.

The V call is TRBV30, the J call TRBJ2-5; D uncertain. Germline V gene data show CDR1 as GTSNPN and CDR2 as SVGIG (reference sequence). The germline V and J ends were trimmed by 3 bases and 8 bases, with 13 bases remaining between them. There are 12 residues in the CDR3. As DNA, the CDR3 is TGTGCCTGGAGCCAGGAGAGATTTACCCAGTACTTC. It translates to CAWSQERFTQYF.

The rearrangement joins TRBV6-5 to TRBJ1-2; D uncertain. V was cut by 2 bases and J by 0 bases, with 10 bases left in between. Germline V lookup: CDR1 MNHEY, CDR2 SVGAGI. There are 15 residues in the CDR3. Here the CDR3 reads CASSYRGRANYGYTF. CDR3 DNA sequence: TGTGCCAGCAGTTACAGAGGCAGAGCTAACTATGGCTACACCTTC.

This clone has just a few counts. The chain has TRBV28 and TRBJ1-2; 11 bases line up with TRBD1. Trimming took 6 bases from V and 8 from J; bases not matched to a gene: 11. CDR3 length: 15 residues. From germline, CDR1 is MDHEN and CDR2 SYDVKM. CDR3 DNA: TGTGCCAGCAGACCCCCCGGACAGGGGGCAGGGGGCTACACCTTC. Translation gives CASRPPGQGAGGYTF.

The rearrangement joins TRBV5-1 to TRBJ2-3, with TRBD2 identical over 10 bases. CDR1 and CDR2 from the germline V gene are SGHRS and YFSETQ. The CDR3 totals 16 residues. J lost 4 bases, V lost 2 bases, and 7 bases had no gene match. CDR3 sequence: CASSLIPSGSADTQYF. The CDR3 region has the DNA TGCGCCAGCAGCTTAATCCCTAGCGGGAGCGCAGATACGCAGTATTTT.

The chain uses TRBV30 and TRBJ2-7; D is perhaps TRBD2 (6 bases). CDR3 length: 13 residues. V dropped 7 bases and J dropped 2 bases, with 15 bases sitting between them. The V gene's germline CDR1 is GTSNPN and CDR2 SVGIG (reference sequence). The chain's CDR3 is CAYRTTRTYEQYF. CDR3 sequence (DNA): TGTGCCTATAGGACTACAAGGACCTACGAGCAGTACTTC.

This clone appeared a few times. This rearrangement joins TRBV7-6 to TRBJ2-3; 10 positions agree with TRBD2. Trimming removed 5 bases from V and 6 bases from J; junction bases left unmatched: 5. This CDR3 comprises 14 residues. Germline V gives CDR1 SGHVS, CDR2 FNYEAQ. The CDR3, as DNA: TGTGCCAGCAGCCCTAGCGGGAGACCGGATACGCAGTATTTT. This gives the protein CASSPSGRPDTQYF.

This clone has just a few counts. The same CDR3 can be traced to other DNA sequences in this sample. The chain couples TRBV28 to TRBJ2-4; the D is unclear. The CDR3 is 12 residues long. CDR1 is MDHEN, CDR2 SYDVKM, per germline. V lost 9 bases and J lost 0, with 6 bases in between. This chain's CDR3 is CASSLAKNIQYF. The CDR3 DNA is TGTGCCAGTAGTCTAGCCAAAAACATTCAGTACTTC.

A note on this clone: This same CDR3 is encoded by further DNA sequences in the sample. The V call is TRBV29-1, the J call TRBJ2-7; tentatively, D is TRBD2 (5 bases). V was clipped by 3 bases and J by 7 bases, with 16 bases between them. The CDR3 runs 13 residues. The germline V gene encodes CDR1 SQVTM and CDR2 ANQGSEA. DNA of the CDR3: TGCAGCGTTGATCTGGGAAAGAGAGGGGAGCAGTACTTC. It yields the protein CSVDLGKRGEQYF.

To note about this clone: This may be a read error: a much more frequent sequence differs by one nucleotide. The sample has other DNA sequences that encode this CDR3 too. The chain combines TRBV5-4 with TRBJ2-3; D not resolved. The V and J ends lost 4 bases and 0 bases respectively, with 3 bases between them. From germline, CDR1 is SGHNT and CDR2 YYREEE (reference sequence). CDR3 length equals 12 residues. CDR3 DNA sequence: TGTGCCAGCAGCCCTAGCACAGATACGCAGTATTTT. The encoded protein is CASSPSTDTQYF.

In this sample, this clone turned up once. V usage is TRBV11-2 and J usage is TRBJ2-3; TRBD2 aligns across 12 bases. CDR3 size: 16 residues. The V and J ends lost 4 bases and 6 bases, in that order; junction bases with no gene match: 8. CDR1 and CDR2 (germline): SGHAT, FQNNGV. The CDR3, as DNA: TGTGCCAGCAGCTCCTGGACTAGCGGGAATGTGGATACGCAGTATTTT. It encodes CASSSWTSGNVDTQYF.

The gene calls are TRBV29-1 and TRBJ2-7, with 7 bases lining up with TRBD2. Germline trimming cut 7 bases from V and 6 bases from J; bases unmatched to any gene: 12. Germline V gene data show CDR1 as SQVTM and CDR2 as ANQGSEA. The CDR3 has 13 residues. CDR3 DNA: TGCAGCGCCGGGGAGGGGCCTCCTAGCGAGCAGTACTTC. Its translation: CSAGEGPPSEQYF.

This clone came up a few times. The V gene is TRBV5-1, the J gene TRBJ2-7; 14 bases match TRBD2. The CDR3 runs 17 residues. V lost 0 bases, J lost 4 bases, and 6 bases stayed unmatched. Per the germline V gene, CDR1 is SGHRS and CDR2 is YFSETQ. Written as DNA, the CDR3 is TGCGCCAGCAGCTTGGATGGACTAGCGGGAGGAAGGTACGAGCAGTACTTC. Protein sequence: CASSLDGLAGGRYEQYF.

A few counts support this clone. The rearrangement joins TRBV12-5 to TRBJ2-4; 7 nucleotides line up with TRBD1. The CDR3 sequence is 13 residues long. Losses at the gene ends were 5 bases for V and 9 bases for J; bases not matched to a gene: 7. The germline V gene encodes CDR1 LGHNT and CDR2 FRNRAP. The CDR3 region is CASGPGTVSIQYF. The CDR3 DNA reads TGTGCTAGTGGTCCCGGGACAGTGAGCATTCAGTACTTC.